A single sample is the source of the 2 T cell receptor beta chains below, sequenced in a study of naive and memory T cell subsets. Findings and limits, study-wide: Naive repertoires, especially CD8, held a few larger clonotypes, possibly memory cells re-expressing CD45RA.

These receptors' targets are unknown. An equimolar mix of two oligonucleotides served as the beta constant-region primer for TRBC1 and TRBC2. Four rounds of PCR amplified the ligated cDNA using nested alpha and beta constant-region primers plus SP2. MiXCR, run by TCRdb on the UMI-ligation and nested PCR reads, gives a single entry per CDR3 protein. This repertoire shows tens of thousands of distinct CDR3 sequences, roughly 12% found once; its top ten account for around 0.13%. Material for sequencing was naive CD4+ T cells from blood. All receptors derive from a human donor in good health.

This clonotype showed up many times. The J gene is TRBJ2-7, the V gene TRBV20-1; TRBD2 matches at 9 bases. Germline V gives CDR1 DFQATT, CDR2 SNEGSKA (reference sequence). Trimming cost V 3 bases and J 2 bases; bases outside gene matches: 17. The CDR3 spans 18 residues. CDR3 residues: CSARELAGVRGSTYEQYF. CDR3 coding DNA: TGCAGTGCTAGGGAATTAGCGGGAGTGAGAGGGTCAACCTACGAGCAGTACTTC.

The V gene is TRBV29-1, the J gene TRBJ1-5; 7 bases are shared with TRBD1. The CDR3 spans 13 residues. Germline CDR1 SQVTM, CDR2 ANQGSEA. V lost 6 bases to trimming and J lost 6 bases; unmatched junction nucleotides: 8. The CDR3: CSVARGIGQPQHF. For the CDR3, the DNA is TGCAGCGTCGCCAGGGGGATCGGTCAGCCCCAGCATTTT.